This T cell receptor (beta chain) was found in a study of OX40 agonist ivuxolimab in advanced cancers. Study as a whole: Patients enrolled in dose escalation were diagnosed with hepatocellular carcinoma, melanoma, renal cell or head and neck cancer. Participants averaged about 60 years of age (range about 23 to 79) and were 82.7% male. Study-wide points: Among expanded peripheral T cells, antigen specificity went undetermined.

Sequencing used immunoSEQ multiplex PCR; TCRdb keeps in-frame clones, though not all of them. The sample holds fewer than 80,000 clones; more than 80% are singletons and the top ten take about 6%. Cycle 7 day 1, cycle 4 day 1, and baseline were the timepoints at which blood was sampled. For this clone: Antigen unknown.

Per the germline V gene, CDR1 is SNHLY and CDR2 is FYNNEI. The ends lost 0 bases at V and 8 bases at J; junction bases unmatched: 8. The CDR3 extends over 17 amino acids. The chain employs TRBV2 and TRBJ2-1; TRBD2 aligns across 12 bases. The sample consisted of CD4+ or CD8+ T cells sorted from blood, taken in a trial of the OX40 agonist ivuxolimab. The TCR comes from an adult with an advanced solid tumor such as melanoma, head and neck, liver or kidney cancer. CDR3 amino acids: CASSEALLAGGLYEQFF. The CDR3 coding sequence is TGTGCCAGCAGTGAAGCGCTTCTAGCGGGGGGGCTTTATGAGCAGTTCTTC.